This TCR beta chain came from a study of tumor and adjacent non-tumor tissue in lung cancer. Overall study: On average, productive TCRbeta reads reached about 4.17 million per sample.

The template was RNA from unsorted bulk tissue. The library came from three nested PCR rounds adapted from ARM-PCR protocols. MiXCR was run by TCRdb on the multiplex PCR reads, yielding one entry per CDR3 protein. The sample yields about 140,000 distinct CDR3 sequences, around 67% seen once. On this clonotype itself: An end of the junction differs from the germline gene, which may be a read error.

Germline CDR1 reads GTSNPN; CDR2 reads SVGIG (reference sequence). The CDR3 is 12 residues long. Sequencing was done on a sample of lung tumor tissue. This clonotype was sampled from a man in his fifties or sixties with small cell lung cancer. The chain joins TRBV30 to TRBJ2-1, with 7 nucleotides matching TRBD2. The CDR3, as DNA: TGTGCATGGAGCGGGGTCCCCAATGAGCAGTTCTTC. Translating it yields CAWSGVPNEQFF.